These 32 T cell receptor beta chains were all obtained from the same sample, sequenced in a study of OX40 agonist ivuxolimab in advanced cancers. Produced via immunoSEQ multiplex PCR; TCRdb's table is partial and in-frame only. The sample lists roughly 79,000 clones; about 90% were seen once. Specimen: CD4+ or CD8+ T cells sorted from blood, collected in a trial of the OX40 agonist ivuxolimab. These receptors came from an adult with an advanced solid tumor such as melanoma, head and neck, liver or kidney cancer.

The CDR3 DNA sequence: TGTGCCACCAGCAGAGCTCAGGGACTAGCGGGAGTGTATGGCGAGCAGTACTTC. This codes for CATSRAQGLAGVYGEQYF. V usage is TRBV15 and J usage is TRBJ2-7; 14 nucleotides agree with TRBD2. Germline V gene sequence: CDR1 LNHNV, CDR2 YYDKDF (reference sequence). V shed 1 base, J shed 6 bases, and the junction held 11 bases outside the gene matches. The CDR3 covers 18 residues.

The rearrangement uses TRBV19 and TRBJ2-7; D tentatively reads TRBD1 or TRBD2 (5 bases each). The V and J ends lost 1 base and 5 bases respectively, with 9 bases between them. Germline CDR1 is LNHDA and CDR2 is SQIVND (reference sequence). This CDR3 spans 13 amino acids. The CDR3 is CASSIVRGHEQYF. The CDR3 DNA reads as TGTGCCAGTAGTATAGTCCGGGGCCACGAGCAGTACTTC. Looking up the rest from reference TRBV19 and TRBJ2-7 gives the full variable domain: DGGITQSPKYLFRKEGQNVTLSCEQNLNHDAMYWYRQDPGQGLRLIYYSQIVNDFQKGDIAEGYSVSREKKESFPLTVTSAQKNPTAFYLCASSIVRGHEQYFGPGTRLTVT.

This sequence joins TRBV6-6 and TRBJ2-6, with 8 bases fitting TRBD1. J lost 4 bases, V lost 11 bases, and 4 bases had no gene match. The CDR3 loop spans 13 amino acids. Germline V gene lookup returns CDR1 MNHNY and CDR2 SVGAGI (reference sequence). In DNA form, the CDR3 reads TGTGCCCTCCAGGGGGCCGGGGCCAACGTCCTGACTTTC. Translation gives CALQGAGANVLTF.

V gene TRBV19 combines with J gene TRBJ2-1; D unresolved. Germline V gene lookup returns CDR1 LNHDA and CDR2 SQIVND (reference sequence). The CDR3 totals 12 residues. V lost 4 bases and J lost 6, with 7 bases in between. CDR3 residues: CASSRVRNEQFF. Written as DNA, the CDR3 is TGTGCCAGTAGTAGGGTTCGCAATGAGCAGTTCTTC.

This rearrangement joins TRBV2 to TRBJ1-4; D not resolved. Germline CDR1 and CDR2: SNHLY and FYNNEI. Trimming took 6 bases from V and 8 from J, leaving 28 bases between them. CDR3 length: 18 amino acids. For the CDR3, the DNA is TGTGCCAGCAGCATTACCCGTACTCCCGGCGAGAAGACCGAAAAACTGTTTTTT. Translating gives CASSITRTPGEKTEKLFF.

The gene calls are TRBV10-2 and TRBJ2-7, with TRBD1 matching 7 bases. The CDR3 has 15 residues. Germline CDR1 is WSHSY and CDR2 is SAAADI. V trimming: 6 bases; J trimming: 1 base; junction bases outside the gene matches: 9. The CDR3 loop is CASRAWDSDSYEQYF. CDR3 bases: TGCGCCAGCAGAGCCTGGGACAGTGATTCCTACGAGCAGTACTTC.

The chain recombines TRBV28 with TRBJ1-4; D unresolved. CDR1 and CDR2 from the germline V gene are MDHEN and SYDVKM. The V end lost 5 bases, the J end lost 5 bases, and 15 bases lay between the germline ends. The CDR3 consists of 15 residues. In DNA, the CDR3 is TGTGCCAGCAGTCCCTCTCCATGGGGAAATGAAAAACTGTTTTTT. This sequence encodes CASSPSPWGNEKLFF. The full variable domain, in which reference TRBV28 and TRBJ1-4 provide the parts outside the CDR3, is DVKVTQSSRYLVKRTGEKVFLECVQDMDHENMFWYRQDPGLGLRLIYFSYDVKMKEKGDIPEGYSVSREKKERFSLILESASTNQTSMYLCASSPSPWGNEKLFFGSGTQLSVL.

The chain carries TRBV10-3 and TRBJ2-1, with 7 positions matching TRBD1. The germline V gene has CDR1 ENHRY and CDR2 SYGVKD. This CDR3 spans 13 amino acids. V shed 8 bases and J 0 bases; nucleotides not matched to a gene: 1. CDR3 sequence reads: CAIQGDSYNEQFF. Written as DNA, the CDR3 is TGTGCCATCCAGGGGGACTCCTACAATGAGCAGTTCTTC.

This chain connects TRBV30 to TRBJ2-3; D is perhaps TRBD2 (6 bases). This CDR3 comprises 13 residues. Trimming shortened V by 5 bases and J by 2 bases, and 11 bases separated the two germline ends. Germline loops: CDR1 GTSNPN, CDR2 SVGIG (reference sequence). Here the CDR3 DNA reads TGTGCCTGGCGACTAGACCCCACAGATACGCAGTATTTT. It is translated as CAWRLDPTDTQYF.

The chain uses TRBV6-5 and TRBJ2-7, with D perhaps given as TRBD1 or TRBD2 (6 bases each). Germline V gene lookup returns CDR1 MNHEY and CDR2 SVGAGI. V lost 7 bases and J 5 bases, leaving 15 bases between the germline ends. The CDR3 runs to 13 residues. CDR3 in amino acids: CASTGAGRDEQYF. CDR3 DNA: TGTGCCAGCACGGGGGCAGGGCGCGACGAGCAGTACTTC.

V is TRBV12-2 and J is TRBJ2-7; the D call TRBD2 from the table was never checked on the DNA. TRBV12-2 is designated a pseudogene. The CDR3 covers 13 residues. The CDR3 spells CASRLADYYEQYF. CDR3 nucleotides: TGTGCAAGTCGCTTAGCGGACTACTACGAGCAGTACTTC.

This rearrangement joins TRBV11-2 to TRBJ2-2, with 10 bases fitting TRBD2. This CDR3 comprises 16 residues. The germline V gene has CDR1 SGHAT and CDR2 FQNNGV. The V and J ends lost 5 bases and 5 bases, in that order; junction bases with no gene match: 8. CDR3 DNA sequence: TGTGCCAGCAGCCCCTTAGCGGGAGGTCGAACCGGGGAGCTGTTTTTT. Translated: CASSPLAGGRTGELFF.

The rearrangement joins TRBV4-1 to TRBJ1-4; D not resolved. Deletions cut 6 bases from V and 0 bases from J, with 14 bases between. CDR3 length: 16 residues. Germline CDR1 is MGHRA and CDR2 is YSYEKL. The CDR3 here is CASRLSGGPTNEKLFF. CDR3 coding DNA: TGCGCCAGCAGACTCTCTGGAGGGCCAACTAATGAAAAACTGTTTTTT.

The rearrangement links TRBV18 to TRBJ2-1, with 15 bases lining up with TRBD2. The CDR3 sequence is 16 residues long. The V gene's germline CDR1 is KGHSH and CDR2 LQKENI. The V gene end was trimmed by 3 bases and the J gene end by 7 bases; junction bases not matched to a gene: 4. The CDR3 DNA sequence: TGTGCCAGCTCACCCCCGGGACTAGCGGGAGGAAATGAGCAGTTCTTC. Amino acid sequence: CASSPPGLAGGNEQFF.

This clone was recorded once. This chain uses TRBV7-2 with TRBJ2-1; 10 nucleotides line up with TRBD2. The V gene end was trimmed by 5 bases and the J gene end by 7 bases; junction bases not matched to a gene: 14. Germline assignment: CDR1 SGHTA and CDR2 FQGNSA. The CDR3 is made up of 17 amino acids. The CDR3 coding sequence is TGTGCCAGCAGCCCACGAACTAGCGGGACTAATTTGAATGAGCAGTTCTTC. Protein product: CASSPRTSGTNLNEQFF.

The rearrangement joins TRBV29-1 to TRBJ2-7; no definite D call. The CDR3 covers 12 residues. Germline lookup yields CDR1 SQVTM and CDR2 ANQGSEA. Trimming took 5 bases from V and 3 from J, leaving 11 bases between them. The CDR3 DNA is TGCAGCGTTTCAACCACCAGCTACGAGCAGTACTTC. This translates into CSVSTTSYEQYF.

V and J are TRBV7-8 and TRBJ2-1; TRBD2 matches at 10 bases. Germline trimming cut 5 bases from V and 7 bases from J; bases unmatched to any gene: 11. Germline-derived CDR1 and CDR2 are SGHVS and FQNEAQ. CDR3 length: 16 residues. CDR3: CASSVTSSGSINEQFF. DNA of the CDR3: TGTGCCAGCAGCGTAACATCTAGCGGGAGTATAAATGAGCAGTTCTTC.

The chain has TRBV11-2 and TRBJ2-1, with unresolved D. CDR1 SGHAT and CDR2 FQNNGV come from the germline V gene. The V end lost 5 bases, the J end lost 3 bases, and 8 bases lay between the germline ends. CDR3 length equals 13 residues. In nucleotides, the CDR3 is TGTGCCAGCAGCCAGCCTAGCTACAATGAGCAGTTCTTC. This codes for CASSQPSYNEQFF.

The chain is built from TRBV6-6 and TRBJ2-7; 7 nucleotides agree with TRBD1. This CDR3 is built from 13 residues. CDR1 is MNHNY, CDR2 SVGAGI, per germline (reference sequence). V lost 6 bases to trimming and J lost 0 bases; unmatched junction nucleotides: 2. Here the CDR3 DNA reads TGTGCCAGCAGACCAGGGGGCTCCTACGAGCAGTACTTC. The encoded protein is CASRPGGSYEQYF.

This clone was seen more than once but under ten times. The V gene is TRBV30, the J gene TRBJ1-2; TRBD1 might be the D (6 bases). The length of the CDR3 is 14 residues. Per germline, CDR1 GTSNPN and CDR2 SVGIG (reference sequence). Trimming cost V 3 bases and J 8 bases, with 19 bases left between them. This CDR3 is CAWRFTGREYGYTF. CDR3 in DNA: TGTGCCTGGAGGTTTACAGGGAGGGAGTACGGCTACACCTTC.

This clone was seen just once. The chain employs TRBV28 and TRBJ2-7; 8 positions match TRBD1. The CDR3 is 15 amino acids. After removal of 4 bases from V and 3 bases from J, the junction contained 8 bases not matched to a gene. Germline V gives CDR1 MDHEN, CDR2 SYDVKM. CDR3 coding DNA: TGTGCCAGCAGTTCCCCGGGGACAGGCCACTACGAGCAGTACTTC. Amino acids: CASSSPGTGHYEQYF. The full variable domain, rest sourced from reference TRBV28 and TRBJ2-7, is DVKVTQSSRYLVKRTGEKVFLECVQDMDHENMFWYRQDPGLGLRLIYFSYDVKMKEKGDIPEGYSVSREKKERFSLILESASTNQTSMYLCASSSPGTGHYEQYFGPGTRLTVT.

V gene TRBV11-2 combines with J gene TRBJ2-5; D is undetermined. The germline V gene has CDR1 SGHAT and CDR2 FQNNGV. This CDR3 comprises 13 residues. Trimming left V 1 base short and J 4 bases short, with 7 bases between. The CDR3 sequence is CASSLGEIETQYF. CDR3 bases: TGTGCCAGCAGCTTAGGAGAGATAGAGACCCAGTACTTC.

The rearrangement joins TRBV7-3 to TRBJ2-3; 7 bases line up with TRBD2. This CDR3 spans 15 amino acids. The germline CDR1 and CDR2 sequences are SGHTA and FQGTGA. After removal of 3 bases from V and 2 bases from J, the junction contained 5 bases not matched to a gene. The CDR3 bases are TGTGCCAGCAGCTTCTCCGGGACTATCACAGATACGCAGTATTTT. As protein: CASSFSGTITDTQYF.

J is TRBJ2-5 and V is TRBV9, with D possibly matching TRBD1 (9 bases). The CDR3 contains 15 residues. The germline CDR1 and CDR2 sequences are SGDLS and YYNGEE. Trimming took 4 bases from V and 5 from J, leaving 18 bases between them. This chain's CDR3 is CASSKGQGLGETQYF. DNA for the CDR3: TGTGCCAGCAGCAAGGGACAGGGACTAGGGGAGACCCAGTACTTC.

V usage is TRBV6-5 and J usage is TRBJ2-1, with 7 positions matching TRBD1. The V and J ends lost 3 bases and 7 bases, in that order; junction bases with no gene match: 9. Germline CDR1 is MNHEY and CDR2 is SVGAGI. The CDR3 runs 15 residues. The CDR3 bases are TGTGCCAGCAGTTATAGGGGGACAGAGACGAATGAGCAGTTCTTC. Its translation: CASSYRGTETNEQFF.

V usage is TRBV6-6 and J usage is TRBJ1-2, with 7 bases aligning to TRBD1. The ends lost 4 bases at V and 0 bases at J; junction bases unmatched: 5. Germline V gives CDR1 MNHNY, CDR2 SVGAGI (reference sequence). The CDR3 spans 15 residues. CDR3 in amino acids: CASSSRQGANYGYTF. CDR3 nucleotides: TGTGCCAGCAGTTCTAGACAGGGAGCTAACTATGGCTACACCTTC.

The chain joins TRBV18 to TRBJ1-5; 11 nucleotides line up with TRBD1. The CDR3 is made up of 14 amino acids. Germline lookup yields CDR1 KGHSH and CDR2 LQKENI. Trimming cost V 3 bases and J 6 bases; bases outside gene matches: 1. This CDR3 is CASSPGTGGQPQHF. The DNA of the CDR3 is TGTGCCAGCTCACCGGGGACAGGGGGTCAGCCCCAGCATTTT.

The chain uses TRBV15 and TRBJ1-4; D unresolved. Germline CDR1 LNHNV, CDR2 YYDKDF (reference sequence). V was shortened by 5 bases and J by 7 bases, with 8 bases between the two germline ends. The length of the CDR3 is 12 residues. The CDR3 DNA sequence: TGTGCCACCAGCCAGCCGTTTGAAAAACTGTTTTTT. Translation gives CATSQPFEKLFF.

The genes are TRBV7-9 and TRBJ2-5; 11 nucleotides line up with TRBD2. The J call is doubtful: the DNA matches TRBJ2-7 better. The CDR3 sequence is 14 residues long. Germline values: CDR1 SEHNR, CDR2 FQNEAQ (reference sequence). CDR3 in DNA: TGTGCCAGCAGCCCTAGCGGGGGGCCCTACGAGCAGTACTTC. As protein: CASSPSGGPYEQYF.

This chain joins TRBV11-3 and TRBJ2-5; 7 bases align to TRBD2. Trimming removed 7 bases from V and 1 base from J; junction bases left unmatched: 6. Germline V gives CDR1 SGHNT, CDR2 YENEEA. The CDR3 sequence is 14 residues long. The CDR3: CASNMGGLQETQYF. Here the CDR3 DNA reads TGTGCCAGCAACATGGGAGGGCTCCAAGAGACCCAGTACTTC.

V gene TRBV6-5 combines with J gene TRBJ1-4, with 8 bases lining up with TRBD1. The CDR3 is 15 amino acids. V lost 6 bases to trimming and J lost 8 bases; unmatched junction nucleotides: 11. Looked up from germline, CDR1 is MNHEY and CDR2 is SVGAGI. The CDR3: CASSRDGTGSEKLFF. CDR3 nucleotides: TGTGCCAGCAGCCGAGACGGGACAGGTTCCGAAAAACTGTTTTTT.

The DNA of the CDR3 is TGTGCCAGCAGTTGGGGACAGAACTATGGCTACACCTTC. This gives the protein CASSWGQNYGYTF. The chain is built from TRBV28 and TRBJ1-2, with 7 bases identical to TRBD1. The J segment lost 2 bases and the V segment lost 4 bases, leaving 1 base of the junction unmatched. Germline V lookup: CDR1 MDHEN, CDR2 SYDVKM. This CDR3 has 13 residues.